This TCR beta chain was recovered during a study of post-analysis software for immune sequencing data. Study context: As for disease course, relapsing-remitting, secondary progressive and progressive-relapsing multiple sclerosis were all included. Whole-study results and caveats: Elevated frequency relative to controls characterized four or five TRBV segments in patients, TRBV5-6, TRBV5-1 and TRBV20-1 among them. Comparison with controls showed significantly lower normalized Chao1 diversity in multiple sclerosis patients.

This CDR3 contains 15 residues. V lost 0 bases, J lost 0 bases, and 9 bases lay in between. Germline lookup yields CDR1 MGHRA and CDR2 YSYEKL. Libraries were made from TCR beta cDNA, and they carried unique molecular identifiers. Out of roughly 1 to 10 million T cells, roughly 0.5 million cDNA molecules were generated. TCRdb reanalysed the PCR reads using MiXCR and keeps one entry per CDR3 protein. The repertoire has roughly 620,000 distinct CDR3 sequences, 44% of them found once; the top ten carry more than 1.5%. Turning to this clonotype: Its matching antigen is unknown.

The TCR originated in a girl between 10 and 17 years old with multiple sclerosis. V is TRBV4-1 and J is TRBJ2-7; D uncertain. Sequenced: blood. The CDR3 DNA is TGCGCCAGCAGCCAAGAGGCCCGGACCTCCTACGAGCAGTACTTC. It encodes CASSQEARTSYEQYF.